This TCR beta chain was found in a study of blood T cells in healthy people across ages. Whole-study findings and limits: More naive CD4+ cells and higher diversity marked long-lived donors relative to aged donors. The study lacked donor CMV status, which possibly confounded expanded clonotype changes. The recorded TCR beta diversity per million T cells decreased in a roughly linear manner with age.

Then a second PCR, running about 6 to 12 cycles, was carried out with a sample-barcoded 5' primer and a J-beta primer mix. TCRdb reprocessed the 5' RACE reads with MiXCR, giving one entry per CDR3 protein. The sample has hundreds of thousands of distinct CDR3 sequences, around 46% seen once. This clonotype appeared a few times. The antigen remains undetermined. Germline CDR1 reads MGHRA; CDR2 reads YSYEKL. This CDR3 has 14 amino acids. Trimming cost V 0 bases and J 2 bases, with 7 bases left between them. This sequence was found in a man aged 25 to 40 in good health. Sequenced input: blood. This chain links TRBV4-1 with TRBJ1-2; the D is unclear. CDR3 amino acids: CASSQDRQNYGYTF. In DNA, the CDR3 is TGCGCCAGCAGCCAAGATCGCCAAAACTATGGCTACACCTTC.